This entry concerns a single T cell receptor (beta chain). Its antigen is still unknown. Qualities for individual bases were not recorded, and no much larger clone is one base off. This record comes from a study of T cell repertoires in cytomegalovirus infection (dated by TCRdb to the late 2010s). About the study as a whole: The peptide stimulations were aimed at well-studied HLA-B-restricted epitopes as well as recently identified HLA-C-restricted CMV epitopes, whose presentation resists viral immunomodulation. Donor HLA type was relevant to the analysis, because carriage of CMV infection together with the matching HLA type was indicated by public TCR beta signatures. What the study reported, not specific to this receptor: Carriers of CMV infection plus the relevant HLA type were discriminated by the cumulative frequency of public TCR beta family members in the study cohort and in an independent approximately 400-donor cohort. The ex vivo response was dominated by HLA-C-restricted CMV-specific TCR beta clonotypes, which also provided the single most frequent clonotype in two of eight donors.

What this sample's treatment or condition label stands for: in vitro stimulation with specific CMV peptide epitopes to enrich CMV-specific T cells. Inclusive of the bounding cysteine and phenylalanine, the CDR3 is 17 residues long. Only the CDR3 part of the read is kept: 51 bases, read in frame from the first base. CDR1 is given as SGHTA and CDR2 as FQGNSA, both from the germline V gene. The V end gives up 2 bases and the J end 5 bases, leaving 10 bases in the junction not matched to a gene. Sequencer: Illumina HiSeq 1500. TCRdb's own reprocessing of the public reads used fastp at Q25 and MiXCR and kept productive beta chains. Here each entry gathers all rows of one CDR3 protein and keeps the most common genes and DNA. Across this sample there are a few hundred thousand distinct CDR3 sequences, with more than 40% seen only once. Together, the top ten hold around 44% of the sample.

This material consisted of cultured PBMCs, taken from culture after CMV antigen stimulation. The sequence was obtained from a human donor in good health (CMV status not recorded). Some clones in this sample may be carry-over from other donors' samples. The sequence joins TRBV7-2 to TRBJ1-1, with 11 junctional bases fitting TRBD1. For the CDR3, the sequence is CASSLQWTGGAGTEAFF. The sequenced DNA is TGTGCCAGCAGCTTACAGTGGACAGGGGGCGCAGGGACTGAAGCTTTCTTT.